The present TCR beta chain was sequenced within a study of memory CD4+ T cells and cytomegalovirus serostatus. Measured with immunoSEQ multiplex PCR; TCRdb has only the in-frame clones, and not every one. The sample carries approximately 56,000 clones, 82% recorded once. CDR3 length equals 15 residues. V gave up 3 bases and J gave up 2 bases, with 13 bases separating them. Germline assignment: CDR1 LNHNV and CDR2 YYDKDF (reference sequence). The sort gate was single viable CD3+CD4+CD8-CD45RO+ cells for memory CD4+ T cells. Donors' CMV status reflects serum IgG against pp150, pp28, p38, p52. This sequence originates from an adult in good health and CMV-seronegative. Sequenced input: memory CD4+ T cells from blood. The J gene is TRBJ1-2, the V gene TRBV15, with D perhaps matching TRBD1 (6 bases). The CDR3 loop is CATSSSRTANYGYTF. DNA of the CDR3: TGTGCCACCAGCAGCTCCCGGACAGCCAACTATGGCTACACCTTC. The full variable domain, its missing parts supplied by reference TRBV15 and TRBJ1-2, is DAMVIQNPRYQVTQFGKPVTLSCSQTLNHNVMYWYQQKSSQAPKLLFHYYDKDFNNEADTPDNFQSRRPNTSFCFLDIRSPGLGDTAMYLCATSSSRTANYGYTFGSGTRLTVV.